The 25 T cell receptor beta chains presented below share a single source sample, sequenced in a study of CD8 T cells in Susac syndrome. When the RNA was reverse transcribed, random hexamers were used with an input of about 0.45 to 1 ug. In TCRdb, the immunoSEQ multiplex PCR reads were re-called with MiXCR into one record per CDR3 protein. The data show under 200,000 distinct CDR3 sequences, approximately 94% seen once. The sequencing sample was made of CD4+ T cells from PBMCs. Receptors originate from a human donor with Susac syndrome.

V gene TRBV14 combines with J gene TRBJ2-2, with 7 bases lining up with TRBD2. Trimming took 0 bases from V and 2 from J; bases not matched to a gene: 6. This CDR3 has 17 amino acids. In germline, CDR1 is SGHDN, CDR2 FVKESK. The DNA of the CDR3 is TGTGCCAGCAGCCAAGATCAGCGGGGTCTAAACACCGGGGAGCTGTTTTTT. Translating it yields CASSQDQRGLNTGELFF.

The rearrangement links TRBV29-1 to TRBJ2-5; D is unclear. Germline V gene data show CDR1 as SQVTM and CDR2 as ANQGSEA. The CDR3 runs 12 residues. Trimming left V 4 bases short and J 4 bases short, with 10 bases between. CDR3 nucleotides: TGCAGCGTTGTAGACAAGGGAGAGACCCAGTACTTC. Translating gives CSVVDKGETQYF. Using reference TRBV29-1 and TRBJ2-5 for the parts outside the CDR3, the full variable domain is SAVISQKPSRDICQRGTSLTIQCQVDSQVTMMFWYRQQPGQSLTLIATANQGSEATYESGFVIDKFPISRPNLTFSTLTVSNMSPEDSSIYLCSVVDKGETQYFGPGTRLLVL.

The chain carries TRBV15 and TRBJ2-1; tentatively, D is TRBD1 or TRBD2 (5 bases each). The CDR3 extends over 14 amino acids. The germline V and J ends were trimmed by 8 bases and 6 bases, with 17 bases remaining between them. Germline-derived CDR1 and CDR2 are LNHNV and YYDKDF (reference sequence). CDR3 nucleotides: TGTGCCACCGGATGGGGCGGGCTTCTCAATGAGCAGTTCTTC. Amino acid sequence: CATGWGGLLNEQFF.

The chain employs TRBV28 and TRBJ2-6, with D perhaps TRBD2 (5 bases). Germline V lookup: CDR1 MDHEN, CDR2 SYDVKM. Trimming pared 3 bases from V and 0 bases from J, leaving 9 bases between. The CDR3 runs to 16 residues. CDR3 sequence reads: CASSFPAGSGANVLTF. CDR3 coding DNA: TGTGCCAGCAGTTTTCCTGCGGGCTCTGGGGCCAACGTCCTGACTTTC. Drawing the rest from reference TRBV28 and TRBJ2-6, the complete variable domain is DVKVTQSSRYLVKRTGEKVFLECVQDMDHENMFWYRQDPGLGLRLIYFSYDVKMKEKGDIPEGYSVSREKKERFSLILESASTNQTSMYLCASSFPAGSGANVLTFGAGSRLTVL.

The chain joins TRBV4-3 to TRBJ2-5; 10 nucleotides align to TRBD2. Germline CDR1 and CDR2: LGHNA and YSLEER. J gave up 6 bases and V 1 base, and 8 bases lay outside the gene matches. CDR3 length: 16 residues. The CDR3 spells CASSQGLAGGQKTQYF. CDR3 bases: TGCGCCAGCAGCCAAGGGTTAGCGGGAGGTCAGAAGACCCAGTACTTC.

The chain recombines TRBV2 with TRBJ2-1; 9 bases map to TRBD2. V trimming: 1 base; J trimming: 8 bases; junction bases outside the gene matches: 6. The germline V gene encodes CDR1 SNHLY and CDR2 FYNNEI. There are 15 residues in the CDR3. CDR3 loop: CASSEDSGRRYEQFF. CDR3 coding DNA: TGTGCCAGCAGTGAAGATAGCGGGAGACGGTATGAGCAGTTCTTC.

A note on this clonotype: One end of the junction varies from germline; a read error may be responsible. This sequence joins TRBV4-1 and TRBJ1-1; D call uncertain. This CDR3 has 12 residues. Germline values: CDR1 MGHRA, CDR2 YSYEKL. CDR3 amino acids: CASSQDHTEAFF. The CDR3 nucleotides read TGCGCCAGCAGCCAAGATCACACCGAAGCTTTCTTT.

Written as DNA, the CDR3 is TGTGCCAGCAGCCAACGGGGATTAGCTACCTACGAGCAGTACTTC. Its translation: CASSQRGLATYEQYF. The J gene is TRBJ2-7, the V gene TRBV3-1, with a weak D call TRBD2 (5 bases). The V gene lost 2 bases and the J gene lost 2 bases, with 13 bases spanning the gap. Looked up from germline, CDR1 is LGHDT and CDR2 is YNNKEL (reference sequence). This CDR3 spans 15 amino acids.

This sequence joins TRBV6-5 and TRBJ2-7; 7 bases line up with TRBD1. CDR3 length: 13 residues. Germline V gene lookup returns CDR1 MNHEY and CDR2 SVGAGI. Trimming removed 2 bases from V and 7 bases from J; junction bases left unmatched: 5. The CDR3 loop is CASSYRQGGEQYV. CDR3 DNA sequence: TGTGCCAGCAGTTACCGACAGGGTGGGGAGCAGTACGTC.

This chain connects TRBV3-1 to TRBJ1-1; D is unresolved. Trimming left V 0 bases short and J 0 bases short, with 8 bases between. This CDR3 comprises 15 residues. Per germline, CDR1 LGHDT and CDR2 YNNKEL (reference sequence). The CDR3, as DNA: TGTGCCAGCAGCCAAGATCTCGGGATGAACACTGAAGCTTTCTTT. Protein product: CASSQDLGMNTEAFF.

This rearrangement joins TRBV29-1 to TRBJ2-7, with 7 bases lining up with TRBD2. CDR3 length: 15 residues. Germline loops: CDR1 SQVTM, CDR2 ANQGSEA. Unmatched junction bases numbered 13, after V lost 4 bases and J lost 4 bases. CDR3 sequence: CSVGPRGAGVYEQYF. As DNA, the CDR3 is TGCAGCGTTGGCCCCCGCGGTGCGGGAGTTTACGAGCAGTACTTC.

This sequence joins TRBV12-3 or TRBV12-4 and TRBJ1-2; 8 nucleotides agree with TRBD1. The J segment lost 4 bases and the V segment lost 5 bases, leaving 3 bases of the junction unmatched. The CDR3 contains 13 residues. The CDR3 sequence: CASSRDRSYGYTF. The CDR3 nucleotides are TGTGCCAGCAGTAGGGACAGGAGCTATGGCTACACCTTC.

The chain uses TRBV20-1 and TRBJ2-5; D is perhaps TRBD2 (6 bases). Germline values: CDR1 DFQATT, CDR2 SNEGSKA (reference sequence). CDR3 length equals 15 residues. Trimming took off 2 bases at V and 5 bases at J, with 18 bases between the two ends. The CDR3 bases are TGCAGTGCTAGACAATCGGGACGGGGGATGGAGACCCAGTACTTC. Translation gives CSARQSGRGMETQYF.

The chain employs TRBV20-1 and TRBJ2-7; 8 bases fit TRBD1. V was clipped by 3 bases and J by 1 base; unmatched bases: 8. The CDR3 totals 15 residues. Germline values: CDR1 DFQATT, CDR2 SNEGSKA (reference sequence). The CDR3 nucleotides read TGCAGTGCTAGGGGTCGGGACAGGCCATCCTACGAGCAGTACGTC. Translation gives CSARGRDRPSYEQYV.

This clonotype has a single count. The rearrangement uses TRBV5-6 and TRBJ2-7, with D perhaps TRBD1 or TRBD2 (6 bases each). The CDR3 contains 13 residues. Germline V lookup: CDR1 SGHDT, CDR2 YYEEEE. This CDR3 is CALSPGALYEQYV. The CDR3 coding sequence is TGTGCGCTTTCCCCGGGGGCCCTCTACGAGCAGTACGTC.

This clonotype was found once. The rearrangement joins TRBV5-1 to TRBJ2-3; 7 bases agree with TRBD2. The CDR3 runs 16 residues. CDR1 is SGHRS and CDR2 is YFSETQ in the germline V gene. Germline trimming cut 0 bases from V and 2 bases from J; bases unmatched to any gene: 6. The CDR3 loop reads CASSLGAGTTTDTQYF. In DNA, the CDR3 is TGCGCCAGCAGCTTGGGAGCGGGAACTACCACAGATACGCAGTATTTT.

V is TRBV28 and J is TRBJ2-5; 7 bases map to TRBD1. V shed 4 bases and J 5 bases; nucleotides not matched to a gene: 10. The CDR3 length is 15 residues. CDR1 and CDR2 (germline): MDHEN, SYDVKM. CDR3 DNA: TGTGCCAGCAGTTCACAACAGGGGCCGTCGGAGACCCAGTACTTC. This encodes CASSSQQGPSETQYF.

This clonotype was picked up one time. The chain links TRBV10-3 to TRBJ2-5; TRBD1 agrees at 7 bases. V was clipped by 2 bases and J by 4 bases; unmatched bases: 7. CDR1 is ENHRY and CDR2 is SYGVKD in the germline V gene. The CDR3 sequence is 15 residues long. The CDR3 nucleotides are TGTGCCATCAGTGAGAGGTACAGGGGTGGAGAGACCCAGTACTTC. Its protein product is CAISERYRGGETQYF.

The chain recombines TRBV29-1 with TRBJ2-5, with a possible D match to TRBD1 (5 bases). Trimming left V 3 bases short and J 1 base short, with 9 bases between. Germline-derived CDR1 and CDR2 are SQVTM and ANQGSEA. This CDR3 comprises 13 residues. CDR3 region: CSVDRVSQETQYF. Written as DNA, the CDR3 is TGCAGCGTTGACAGGGTGTCCCAAGAGACCCAGTACTTC.

The rearrangement links TRBV20-1 to TRBJ1-4; D may be TRBD1 (6 bases). Germline V lookup: CDR1 DFQATT, CDR2 SNEGSKA (reference sequence). The CDR3 loop spans 12 amino acids. V was shortened by 6 bases and J by 8 bases, with 13 bases between the two germline ends. As DNA, the CDR3 is TGCAGTGCGAATACAGGGAGAGAAAAACTGTTTTTT. It yields the protein CSANTGREKLFF.

The J gene is TRBJ2-1, the V gene TRBV30, with 12 nucleotides matching TRBD2. Losses at the gene ends were 4 bases for V and 0 bases for J; bases not matched to a gene: 4. This CDR3 region has 16 residues. Germline V gene lookup returns CDR1 GTSNPN and CDR2 SVGIG (reference sequence). Here the CDR3 DNA reads TGTGCCTGGAAAGTGACTAGCGGGAGCTCCTACAATGAGCAGTTCTTC. It is translated as CAWKVTSGSSYNEQFF.

This chain connects TRBV5-4 to TRBJ1-2; TRBD1 aligns across 7 bases. Per the germline V gene, CDR1 is SGHNT and CDR2 is YYREEE (reference sequence). The trim removed 3 bases at V and 3 bases at J, leaving 11 bases unmatched. CDR3 length: 16 amino acids. In DNA, the CDR3 is TGTGCCAGCAGCTCGAGCCTCACCGGGACAGACTATGGCTACACCTTC. Residues: CASSSSLTGTDYGYTF.

This sequence joins TRBV20-1 and TRBJ1-3; D ambiguous. Germline V gene lookup returns CDR1 DFQATT and CDR2 SNEGSKA (reference sequence). V lost 7 bases and J 1 base, leaving 8 bases between the germline ends. There are 12 residues in the CDR3. CDR3 loop: CSGTESGNTIYF. As DNA, the CDR3 is TGCAGTGGGACGGAATCTGGAAACACCATATATTTT.

V gene TRBV25-1 combines with J gene TRBJ1-2, with D possibly being TRBD1 (6 bases). CDR3 size: 11 residues. V was clipped by 6 bases and J by 8 bases, with 10 bases between them. Germline assignment: CDR1 MGHDK and CDR2 SYGVNS. In nucleotides, the CDR3 is TGTGCCAGCAGACAGGGAAAAGGCTACACCTTC. Translated: CASRQGKGYTF.

The genes are TRBV2 and TRBJ1-3; D unresolved. CDR3 length equals 12 residues. Germline V CDR1 and CDR2: SNHLY, FYNNEI. V was clipped by 4 bases and J by 4 bases, with 5 bases between them. The CDR3 sequence is CASSAEGNTIYF. The DNA for the CDR3 is TGTGCCAGCAGTGCGGAGGGAAACACCATATATTTT.